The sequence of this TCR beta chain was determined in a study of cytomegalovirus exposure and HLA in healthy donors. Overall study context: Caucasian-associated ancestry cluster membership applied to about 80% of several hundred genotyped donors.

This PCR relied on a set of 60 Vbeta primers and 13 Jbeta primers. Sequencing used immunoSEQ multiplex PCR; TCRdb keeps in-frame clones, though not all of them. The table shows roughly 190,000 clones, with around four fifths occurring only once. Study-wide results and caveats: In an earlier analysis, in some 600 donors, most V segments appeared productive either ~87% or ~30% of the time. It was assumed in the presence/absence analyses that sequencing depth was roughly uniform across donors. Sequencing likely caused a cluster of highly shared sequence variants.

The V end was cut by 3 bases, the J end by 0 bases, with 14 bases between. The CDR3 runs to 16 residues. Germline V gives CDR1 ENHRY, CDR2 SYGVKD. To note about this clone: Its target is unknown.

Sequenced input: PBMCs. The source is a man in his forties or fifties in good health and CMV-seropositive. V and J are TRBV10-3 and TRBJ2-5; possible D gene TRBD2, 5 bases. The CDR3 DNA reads TGTGCCATCAGTGAACTAAGCGGATTTAACCAAGAGACCCAGTACTTC. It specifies CAISELSGFNQETQYF.